This T cell receptor (beta chain) appears in the sequencing data of a study of early T cells in non-severe SARS-CoV-2 infection. The wider study: The input, bulk RNA from unsorted whole blood, was sequenced, and chains were unpaired.

Of note for this clonotype: The antigen is undetermined.

Whole-study results and caveats: Reliance on VDJdb matching favored anti-spike CD8 responses; private and CD4 specificities were missed.

Unique molecular identifier tags were affixed to discrete cDNA molecules. TCRdb re-derived calls from the 5' RACE reads in MiXCR, one entry per CDR3 protein. The sample has around 61,000 distinct CDR3 sequences, more than 12% seen once. The V gene lost 4 bases and the J gene lost 8 bases, with 12 bases spanning the gap. Per the germline V gene, CDR1 is DFQATT and CDR2 is SNEGSKA (reference sequence). The CDR3 runs to 12 residues. This receptor was identified in an adult who was a healthcare worker with PCR-confirmed SARS-CoV-2 infection or an uninfected control (not recorded which). The rearrangement uses TRBV20-1 and TRBJ2-1, with D uncertain. Here the sequenced sample was whole blood, taken at baseline. For the CDR3, the DNA is TGCAGTGCTACCCAAGAAAGGGATGAGCAGTTCTTC. This translates into CSATQERDEQFF.